A single sample is the source of the 2 T cell receptor beta chains below, sequenced in a study of blood T cell repertoires in COVID-19. TCRdb's table, derived via immunoSEQ multiplex PCR, lists solely in-frame clones and lacks some. Of 200,000 to 250,000 clones in the sample, roughly 80% were seen once. The source material was PBMCs or T cells enriched from blood (not recorded which). The receptors originated from a woman aged 40 to 50 with acute COVID-19.

In its sample, this clone was seen a few times. This chain uses TRBV18 with TRBJ1-1; D is perhaps TRBD1 (5 bases). The CDR3 has 13 residues. The germline V and J ends were trimmed by 6 bases and 4 bases, with 12 bases remaining between them. Germline assignment: CDR1 KGHSH and CDR2 LQKENI. The CDR3 loop reads CASSPTQGTEAFF. The CDR3 region has the DNA TGTGCCAGCTCCCCTACCCAGGGCACTGAAGCTTTCTTT. Using reference TRBV18 and TRBJ1-1 for the parts outside the CDR3, the full variable domain is NAGVMQNPRHLVRRRGQEARLRCSPMKGHSHVYWYRQLPEEGLKFMVYLQKENIIDESGMPKERFSAEFPKEGPSILRIQQVVRGDSAAYFCASSPTQGTEAFFGQGTRLTVV.

The chain carries TRBV27 and TRBJ2-5, with 7 positions matching TRBD2. J was trimmed by 1 base and V by 1 base; bases with no gene match: 3. CDR1 is MNHEY and CDR2 is SMNVEV in the germline V gene (reference sequence). This CDR3 region has 15 residues. CDR3 loop: CASSLYSGSQETQYF. Here the CDR3 DNA reads TGTGCCAGCAGTTTATATAGCGGGTCCCAAGAGACCCAGTACTTC.